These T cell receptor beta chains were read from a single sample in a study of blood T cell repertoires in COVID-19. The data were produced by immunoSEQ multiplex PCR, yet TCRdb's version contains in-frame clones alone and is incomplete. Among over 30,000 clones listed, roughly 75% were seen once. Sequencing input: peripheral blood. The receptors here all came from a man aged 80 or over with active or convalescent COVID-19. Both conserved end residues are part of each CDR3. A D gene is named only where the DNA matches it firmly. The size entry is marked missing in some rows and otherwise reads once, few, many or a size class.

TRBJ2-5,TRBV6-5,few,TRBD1,CASSPRSTGHVTQYF,TGTGCCAGCAGCCCGAGATCGACAGGGCATGTGACCCAGTACTTC
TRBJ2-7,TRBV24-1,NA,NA,CATSEAGNTYEQYF,TGTGCCACCAGTGAGGCGGGGAATACCTACGAGCAGTACTTC
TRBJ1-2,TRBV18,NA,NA,CASSQAGPQFYGYTF,TGTGCCAGCTCACAAGCGGGACCGCAATTCTATGGCTACACCTTC
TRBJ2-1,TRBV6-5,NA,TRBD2,CASGLAEHNEQFF,TGTGCCAGCGGACTAGCGGAACACAATGAGCAGTTCTTC
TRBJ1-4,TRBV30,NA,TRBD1,CAWGQGGYEKLFF,TGTGCCTGGGGACAGGGAGGGTATGAAAAACTGTTTTTT
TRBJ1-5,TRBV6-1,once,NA,CASSEAKFGGVQPQHF,TGTGCCAGCAGTGAAGCGAAGTTCGGGGGGGTACAGCCCCAGCATTTT
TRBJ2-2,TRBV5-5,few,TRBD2,CASSPPGLVNTGELFF,TGTGCCAGCAGCCCCCCGGGACTAGTAAACACCGGGGAGCTGTTTTTT
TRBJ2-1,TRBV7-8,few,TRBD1,CASSNRGSSYNEQFF,TGTGCCAGCAGCAACAGGGGGAGCTCCTACAATGAGCAGTTCTTC
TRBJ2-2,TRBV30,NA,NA,CAWSVGGTHGELFF,TGTGCCTGGAGTGTAGGGGGAACTCACGGGGAGCTGTTTTTT
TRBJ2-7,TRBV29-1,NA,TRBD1,CSVQPQGASYEQYF,TGCAGCGTGCAACCACAGGGGGCGAGTTACGAGCAGTACTTC
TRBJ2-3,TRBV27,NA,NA,CASSLYRADTQYF,TGTGCCAGCAGTTTATACCGAGCAGATACGCAGTATTTT
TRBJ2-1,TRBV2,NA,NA,CASSVTTYEQFF,TGTGCCAGCAGTGTTACCACTTATGAGCAGTTCTTC
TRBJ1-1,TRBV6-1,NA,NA,CASVKSGAVNTEAFF,TGTGCCAGCGTAAAATCAGGGGCGGTGAACACTGAAGCTTTCTTT
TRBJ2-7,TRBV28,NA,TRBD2,CASSSTFPSGSDYEQYF,TGTGCCAGCAGTTCCACCTTCCCTAGCGGGTCAGACTACGAGCAGTACTTC
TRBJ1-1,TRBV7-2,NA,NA,CASAEGSKGTEAFF,TGTGCCAGCGCGGAGGGGAGTAAGGGCACTGAAGCTTTCTTT
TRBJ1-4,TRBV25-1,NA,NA,CASSPGGVEKLFF,TGTGCCAGCTCCCCTGGGGGGGTTGAAAAACTGTTTTTT
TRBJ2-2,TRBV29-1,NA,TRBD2,CSASGRFGTGELFF,TGCAGCGCAAGCGGGAGATTCGGCACCGGGGAGCTGTTTTTT
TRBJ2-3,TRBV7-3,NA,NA,CASSLSSGSRSDTQYF,TGTGCCAGCAGCTTAAGTTCCGGGAGTAGGTCAGATACGCAGTATTTT
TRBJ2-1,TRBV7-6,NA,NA,CASSYSGSEQFF,TGTGCCAGCAGCTATAGCGGCTCCGAGCAGTTCTTC
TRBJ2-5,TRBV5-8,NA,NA,CASSLGRETQYF,TGTGCCAGCAGCTTGGGGCGGGAGACCCAGTACTTC
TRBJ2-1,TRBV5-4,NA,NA,CASSLERETHNEQFF,TGTGCCAGCAGCTTGGAACGGGAGACCCACAATGAGCAGTTCTTC
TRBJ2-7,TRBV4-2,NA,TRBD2,CASSQVGGSMDYEQYF,TGTGCCAGCAGCCAAGTAGGCGGGAGCATGGACTACGAGCAGTACTTC
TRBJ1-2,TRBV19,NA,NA,CASTANYGYTF,TGTGCCAGTACCGCGAACTATGGCTACACCTTC
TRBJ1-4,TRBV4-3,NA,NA,CASSRVGQEKLFF,TGCGCCAGCAGCCGAGTAGGACAGGAAAAACTGTTTTTT
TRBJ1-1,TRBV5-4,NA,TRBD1,CASSRGTVGTMNTEAFF,TGTGCCAGCAGCCGGGGGACAGTGGGAACCATGAACACTGAAGCTTTCTTT
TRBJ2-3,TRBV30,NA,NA,CAWSVGRSDTQYF,TGTGCCTGGAGTGTAGGGAGATCGGATACGCAGTATTTT
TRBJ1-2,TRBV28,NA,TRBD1,CASSEQGFGYGYTF,TGTGCCAGCAGTGAACAGGGGTTCGGGTATGGCTACACCTTC
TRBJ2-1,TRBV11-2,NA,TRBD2,CASSSSRTSGGHNEQFF,TGTGCCAGCAGCTCGAGTCGGACTAGCGGGGGACACAATGAGCAGTTCTTC
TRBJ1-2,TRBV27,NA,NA,CASSLFRGYGYTF,TGTGCCAGCAGTTTATTTCGGGGCTATGGCTACACCTTC
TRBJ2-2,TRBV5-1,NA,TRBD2,CASSLAMAGVETGELFF,TGCGCCAGCAGCTTGGCTATGGCGGGAGTGGAAACCGGGGAGCTGTTTTTT
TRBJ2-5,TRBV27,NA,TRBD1,CASSLLGEGRGLPGETQYF,TGTGCCAGCAGTTTATTAGGAGAGGGCAGGGGGCTCCCCGGGGAGACCCAGTACTTC
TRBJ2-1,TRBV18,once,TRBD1,CASSPGTGTINEQFF,TGTGCCAGCTCACCCGGGACAGGGACCATCAATGAGCAGTTCTTC
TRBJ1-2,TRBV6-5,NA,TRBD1,CASSTGQGIDGYTF,TGTGCCAGCAGTACAGGACAGGGGATAGATGGCTACACCTTC
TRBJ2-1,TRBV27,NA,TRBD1,CASRGQGWDNEQFF,TGTGCCAGCAGGGGACAGGGATGGGACAATGAGCAGTTCTTC
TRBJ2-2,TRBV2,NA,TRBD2,CASSGPSGSRTGELFF,TGTGCCAGCAGTGGGCCTAGCGGGAGTCGGACCGGGGAGCTGTTTTTT
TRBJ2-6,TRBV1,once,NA,CTSSQRWTSGSSGANVLTF,TGCACCAGCAGCCAACGATGGACTAGCGGGAGTTCTGGGGCCAACGTCCTGACTTTC
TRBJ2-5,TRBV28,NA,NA,CASSLSGKSETQYF,TGTGCCAGCAGTTTATCCGGGAAGTCGGAGACCCAGTACTTC
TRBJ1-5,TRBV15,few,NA,CATSRDRGRQPQHF,TGTGCCACCAGCAGAGACAGGGGCCGTCAGCCCCAGCATTTT
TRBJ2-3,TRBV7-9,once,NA,CASSLDEVLRRGDTQYF,TGTGCCAGCAGCTTAGATGAGGTCCTTAGGCGTGGAGATACGCAGTATTTT
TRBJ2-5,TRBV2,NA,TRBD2,CASSVGTRSETQYF,TGTGCCAGCAGTGTCGGGACTAGGTCGGAGACCCAGTACTTC
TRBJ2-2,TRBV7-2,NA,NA,CASSLAGYTGELFF,TGTGCCAGCAGCTTAGCGGGCTACACCGGGGAGCTGTTTTTT
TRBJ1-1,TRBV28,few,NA,CASSLFYQANTEAFF,TGTGCCAGCAGTTTATTCTACCAGGCGAACACTGAAGCTTTCTTT
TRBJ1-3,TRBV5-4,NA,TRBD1,CASSSTGGTQAGNTIYF,TGTGCCAGCAGCTCAACAGGGGGCACACAGGCTGGAAACACCATATATTTT
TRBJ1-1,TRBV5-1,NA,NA,CASTGRNGGNTEAFF,TGCGCCAGCACAGGCAGGAATGGTGGGAACACTGAAGCTTTCTTT
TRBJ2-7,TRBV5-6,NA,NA,CASTADWLNYEQYF,TGTGCCAGCACCGCGGACTGGCTAAACTACGAGCAGTACTTC
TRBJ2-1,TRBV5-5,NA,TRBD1,CASSEAGTGVIYNEQFF,TGTGCCAGCAGCGAAGCCGGGACAGGGGTAATATACAATGAGCAGTTCTTC
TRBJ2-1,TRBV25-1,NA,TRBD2,CASSRGTSDSYNEQFF,TGTGCCAGCAGTAGGGGCACTAGCGACTCCTACAATGAGCAGTTCTTC
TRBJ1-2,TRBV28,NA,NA,CASSFNRVFGYTF,TGTGCCAGCAGTTTCAACAGGGTATTCGGCTACACCTTC
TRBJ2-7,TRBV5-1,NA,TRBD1,CASSLEGRGPAYEQYF,TGCGCCAGCAGCTTGGAAGGCAGGGGGCCGGCCTACGAGCAGTACTTC
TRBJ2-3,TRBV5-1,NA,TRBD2,CASSEGTTSDTQYF,TGCGCCAGCAGTGAAGGGACTACCTCAGATACGCAGTATTTT
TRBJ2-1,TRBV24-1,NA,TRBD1,CATSGPRQGARGSEQFF,TGTGCCACCAGTGGTCCCCGGCAGGGGGCGCGCGGTTCTGAGCAGTTCTTC
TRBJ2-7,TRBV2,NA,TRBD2,CASSETRGGGEQYF,TGTGCCAGCAGTGAAACCCGGGGGGGAGGGGAGCAGTACTTC
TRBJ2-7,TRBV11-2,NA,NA,CASSIDRLPISYEQYF,TGTGCCAGCAGCATTGACAGGCTACCAATATCGTACGAGCAGTACTTC
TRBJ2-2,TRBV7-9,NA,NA,CASSFVAATNTGELFF,TGTGCCAGCAGCTTCGTAGCAGCCACGAACACCGGGGAGCTGTTTTTT
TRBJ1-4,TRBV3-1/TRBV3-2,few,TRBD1,CASSQERRGGAQKLFF,TGTGCCAGCAGCCAAGAAAGGAGAGGGGGCGCGCAAAAACTGTTTTTT
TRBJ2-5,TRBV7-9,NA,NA,CASSLGSEGRETQYF,TGTGCCAGCAGCTTAGGTTCGGAGGGGCGGGAGACCCAGTACTTC
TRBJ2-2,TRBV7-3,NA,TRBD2,CASSDGVAGDTGELFF,TGTGCCAGCAGCGACGGCGTGGCGGGAGACACCGGGGAGCTGTTTTTT
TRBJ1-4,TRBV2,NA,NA,CASSEGGTNEKLFF,TGTGCCAGCAGTGAAGGGGGCACTAATGAAAAACTGTTTTTT
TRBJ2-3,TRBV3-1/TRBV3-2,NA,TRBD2,CASSQDQGTSGTDTQYF,TGTGCCAGCAGCCAAGACCAAGGGACTAGCGGCACAGATACGCAGTATTTT
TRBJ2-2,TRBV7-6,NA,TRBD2,CASSGGLAGVINTGELFF,TGTGCCAGCAGCGGGGGACTAGCGGGAGTAATAAACACCGGGGAGCTGTTTTTT